The 28 T cell receptor beta chains below were found in one sample sequenced in a study of PD-L1 blockade in urothelial cancer. Time point described: peripheral blood 6 weeks after treatment start. Profiled with immunoSEQ multiplex PCR; TCRdb holds only in-frame clones, not every one. The table has around 80,000 clones, around 93% seen once. The source was PBMCs, collected around atezolizumab (anti-PD-L1) treatment. The receptors originated from a woman over 75 with urothelial cancer.

The chain uses TRBV11-3 and TRBJ2-2; D perhaps matches TRBD1 (5 bases). Between the trimmed V and J ends, which lost 2 bases and 2 bases, there was a span of 15 bases. CDR3 size: 17 residues. Germline V lookup: CDR1 SGHNT, CDR2 YENEEA. Here the CDR3 DNA reads TGTGCCAGCAGCTTATCGTCAAAGGGGCTTAACACCGGGGAGCTGTTTTTT. Protein: CASSLSSKGLNTGELFF.

Only one count was recorded for this clone. V is TRBV7-9 and J is TRBJ2-7, with D perhaps TRBD2 (6 bases). This CDR3 contains 15 residues. Germline V gene sequence: CDR1 SEHNR, CDR2 FQNEAQ (reference sequence). Trimming took 2 bases from V and 6 from J, leaving 17 bases between them. CDR3 DNA sequence: TGTGCCAGCAGCTTATTTTCGGGGGTTCCGGGCGAGCAGTACTTC. Its translation: CASSLFSGVPGEQYF. The variable domain in full, completed from reference TRBV7-9 and TRBJ2-7, reads DTGVSQNPRHKITKRGQNVTFRCDPISEHNRLYWYRQTLGQGPEFLTYFQNEAQLEKSRLLSDRFSAERPKGSFSTLEIQRTEQGDSAMYLCASSLFSGVPGEQYFGPGTRLTVT.

V and J are TRBV18 and TRBJ2-7, with TRBD1 identical over 9 bases. The CDR3 is 15 residues long. Trimming took 3 bases from V and 7 from J; bases not matched to a gene: 10. CDR1 is KGHSH, CDR2 LQKENI, per germline. This chain's CDR3 is CASSPLGGTGWEQYF. CDR3 nucleotide sequence: TGTGCCAGCTCACCGCTTGGCGGGACAGGGTGGGAGCAGTACTTC. The variable domain in full, completed from reference TRBV18 and TRBJ2-7, reads NAGVMQNPRHLVRRRGQEARLRCSPMKGHSHVYWYRQLPEEGLKFMVYLQKENIIDESGMPKERFSAEFPKEGPSILRIQQVVRGDSAAYFCASSPLGGTGWEQYFGPGTRLTVT.

V usage is TRBV2 and J usage is TRBJ2-5, with 7 bases aligning to TRBD1. The V segment lost 8 bases and the J segment 2 bases; nucleotides outside the gene matches: 5. The CDR3 totals 13 residues. Per germline, CDR1 SNHLY and CDR2 FYNNEI. The CDR3 nucleotides are TGTGCCAGCGAAGGGACAGAGCAAGAGACCCAGTACTTC. Translating it yields CASEGTEQETQYF.

The chain is built from TRBV14 and TRBJ2-7; the D is unclear. The germline CDR1 and CDR2 sequences are SGHDN and FVKESK. Trimming shortened V by 6 bases and J by 2 bases, and 14 bases separated the two germline ends. The CDR3 contains 14 residues. CDR3 in amino acids: CASSLASGPYEQYF. CDR3 in DNA: TGTGCCAGCAGTCTGGCATCGGGTCCCTACGAGCAGTACTTC.

This clone has just one count. The V gene is TRBV30, the J gene TRBJ1-1, with D possibly being TRBD1 (6 bases). V lost 0 bases and J 4 bases, leaving 15 bases between the germline ends. Germline V gives CDR1 GTSNPN, CDR2 SVGIG (reference sequence). The CDR3 length is 15 residues. The CDR3 sequence: CAWSVSRGRVTEAFF. CDR3 bases: TGTGCCTGGAGTGTATCGCGGGGGCGGGTCACTGAAGCTTTCTTT.

The chain employs TRBV15 and TRBJ2-7; 9 nucleotides agree with TRBD2. There are 16 residues in the CDR3. V trimming: 2 bases; J trimming: 4 bases; junction bases outside the gene matches: 9. Germline V gene sequence: CDR1 LNHNV, CDR2 YYDKDF (reference sequence). The CDR3 DNA is TGTGCCACCAGCAGACCCCGGCGGGGGGGCACGTACGAGCAGTACTTC. It codes for CATSRPRRGGTYEQYF.

The V and J genes are TRBV4-1 and TRBJ1-1; the D gene is possibly TRBD1 (5 bases). V lost 0 bases to trimming and J lost 1 base, with 9 bases between them. Germline CDR1 is MGHRA and CDR2 is YSYEKL. The CDR3 contains 15 residues. Written as DNA, the CDR3 is TGCGCCAGCAGCCAAGAGGGGCGGGAGAACACTGAAGCTTTCTTT. Protein: CASSQEGRENTEAFF.

The chain is built from TRBV5-6 and TRBJ1-2, with 7 bases identical to TRBD1. From germline, CDR1 is SGHDT and CDR2 YYEEEE. Losses at the gene ends were 3 bases for V and 7 bases for J; bases not matched to a gene: 6. This CDR3 is 13 amino acids long. Written as DNA, the CDR3 is TGTGCCAGCAGCTGGGGGACAGAAAGTGGCTACACCTTC. This codes for CASSWGTESGYTF.

This clone was detected only once. The chain joins TRBV5-8 to TRBJ1-1; D is possibly TRBD1 (5 bases). Germline loops: CDR1 SGHTS, CDR2 YDEGEE. This CDR3 has 14 residues. Trimming removed 0 bases from V and 4 bases from J, with 10 bases in between. Here the CDR3 reads CASSLVGGGTEAFF. The DNA for the CDR3 is TGTGCCAGCAGCTTGGTGGGGGGGGGCACTGAAGCTTTCTTT.

V usage is TRBV27 and J usage is TRBJ2-7; D may be TRBD2 (6 bases). The V end was cut by 10 bases, the J end by 2 bases, with 30 bases between. The CDR3 is made up of 18 amino acids. In germline, CDR1 is MNHEY, CDR2 SMNVEV (reference sequence). The CDR3: CAILGGRSTSTKTYEQYF. CDR3 in DNA: TGTGCCATCTTGGGCGGACGCTCGACTAGTACCAAAACCTACGAGCAGTACTTC.

The chain is built from TRBV6-5 and TRBJ1-4, with TRBD1 identical over 9 bases. With 5 bases clipped from V and 8 bases from J, the junction kept 9 bases outside the gene matches. CDR3 length: 15 residues. Germline CDR1 and CDR2: MNHEY and SVGAGI. In DNA, the CDR3 is TGTGCCAGCAGTCCTGCCGGACAGGGGAAAGAAAAACTGTTTTTT. It is translated as CASSPAGQGKEKLFF.

The chain combines TRBV6-5 with TRBJ1-2, with a tentative D call TRBD1 (6 bases). Trimming removed 6 bases from V and 4 bases from J, with 15 bases in between. The germline gives CDR1 MNHEY, CDR2 SVGAGI. The CDR3 sequence is 14 residues long. In DNA form, the CDR3 reads TGTGCCAGCAGCCCCGTGGGGGCTAGCTATGGCTACACCTTC. Encoded protein: CASSPVGASYGYTF.

The V and J genes are TRBV6-1 and TRBJ1-2; a possible D gene is TRBD1 (5 bases). This CDR3 is built from 14 residues. Germline CDR1 reads MNHNS; CDR2 reads SASEGT. Trimming left V 6 bases short and J 6 bases short, with 17 bases between. CDR3 DNA sequence: TGTGCCAGCAGAAACACCTTGGGGACTGATGGCTACACCTTC. Its protein product is CASRNTLGTDGYTF.

The chain carries TRBV27 and TRBJ2-6; D may be TRBD1 (6 bases). The V and J ends lost 5 bases and 0 bases respectively, with 17 bases between them. The germline CDR1 and CDR2 sequences are MNHEY and SMNVEV (reference sequence). The CDR3 runs to 18 residues. CDR3 bases: TGTGCCAGCAGTCCTACGACAGGAAGGGGCTCTGGGGCCAACGTCCTGACTTTC. Its protein product is CASSPTTGRGSGANVLTF.

This rearrangement joins TRBV7-3 to TRBJ1-4; D not certain. This CDR3 spans 15 amino acids. V was clipped by 0 bases and J by 0 bases, with 5 bases between them. Germline CDR1 and CDR2: SGHTA and FQGTGA. The CDR3 is CASSLTLATNEKLFF. The CDR3 DNA reads as TGTGCCAGCAGCTTAACCCTTGCAACTAATGAAAAACTGTTTTTT.

The chain uses TRBV4-2 and TRBJ1-3; D is unresolved. V lost 0 bases and J lost 3, with 9 bases in between. The CDR3 has 15 residues. Germline loops: CDR1 LGHNA, CDR2 YNFKEQ. CDR3 sequence reads: CASSQEPSIGNTIYF. For the CDR3, the DNA is TGTGCCAGCAGCCAAGAACCGAGTATTGGAAACACCATATATTTT.

V usage is TRBV19 and J usage is TRBJ2-2; D is unclear. This CDR3 spans 13 amino acids. Germline V gene lookup returns CDR1 LNHDA and CDR2 SQIVND (reference sequence). V was trimmed by 3 bases and J by 6 bases, leaving 8 bases between them. The CDR3 spells CASSIQLAGELFF. The CDR3 DNA reads TGTGCCAGTAGTATTCAACTCGCCGGGGAGCTGTTTTTT. Filled out from reference TRBV19 and TRBJ2-2, the complete variable domain reads DGGITQSPKYLFRKEGQNVTLSCEQNLNHDAMYWYRQDPGQGLRLIYYSQIVNDFQKGDIAEGYSVSREKKESFPLTVTSAQKNPTAFYLCASSIQLAGELFFGEGSRLTVL.

The rearrangement uses TRBV10-3 and TRBJ2-1; D may be TRBD2 (6 bases). In germline, CDR1 is ENHRY, CDR2 SYGVKD. Trimming removed 0 bases at V and 14 bases at J, with 14 bases between. The CDR3 spans 13 residues. The CDR3 DNA follows: TGTGCCATCAGTGAGTCGGTCGGGGGTAAGAAGTTCTTC. Its translation: CAISESVGGKKFF.

The chain uses TRBV7-9 and TRBJ1-1; tentative D call: TRBD1 (6 bases). Germline CDR1 reads SEHNR; CDR2 reads FQNEAQ (reference sequence). Trimming left V 2 bases short and J 2 bases short, with 12 bases between. This CDR3 spans 15 amino acids. CDR3 nucleotide sequence: TGTGCCAGCAGCTTACTGACAGGCCTCAACACTGAAGCTTTCTTT. Protein sequence: CASSLLTGLNTEAFF.

The CDR3 DNA reads as TGTGCCTGGAACAGCGGGAGGGCCTATGAGCAGTTCTTC. It encodes CAWNSGRAYEQFF. The chain joins TRBV30 to TRBJ2-1; 10 nucleotides line up with TRBD2. Germline CDR1 reads GTSNPN; CDR2 reads SVGIG (reference sequence). The V and J ends lost 4 bases and 8 bases, in that order; junction bases with no gene match: 5. This CDR3 region has 13 residues.

The V call is TRBV13, the J call TRBJ1-2; D may be TRBD2 (5 bases). The J call may not be correct, given that the DNA end is closer to TRBJ2-1. CDR3 size: 13 residues. CDR1 and CDR2 (germline): PRHDT, FYEKMQ (reference sequence). CDR3 loop: CASSLKSLPGQFF. The CDR3, as DNA: TGTGCCAGCAGCTTAAAATCCCTTCCGGGACAGTTCTTC.

DNA of the CDR3: TGTGCCAGCAGCGTAGCCGGAGGGGCGGGAGGGCCCTACGAGCAGTACTTC. It encodes CASSVAGGAGGPYEQYF. This rearrangement joins TRBV9 to TRBJ2-7; 9 nucleotides match TRBD2. The CDR3 covers 17 residues. After removal of 0 bases from V and 2 bases from J, the junction contained 9 bases not matched to a gene. Germline CDR1 reads SGDLS; CDR2 reads YYNGEE.

This clone was recorded only once. The V and J genes are TRBV28 and TRBJ1-5; 11 nucleotides agree with TRBD1. The CDR3 contains 20 residues. V gave up 2 bases and J gave up 0 bases; unmatched junction bases: 12. Looked up from germline, CDR1 is MDHEN and CDR2 is SYDVKM. CDR3 in amino acids: CASSLAVGGTGGGSNQPQHF. CDR3 in DNA: TGTGCCAGCAGTTTAGCTGTCGGCGGGACAGGGGGAGGTAGCAATCAGCCCCAGCATTTT.

The chain uses TRBV5-1 and TRBJ1-3; 7 bases agree with TRBD1. The trim removed 0 bases at V and 0 bases at J, leaving 3 bases unmatched. Germline loops: CDR1 SGHRS, CDR2 YFSETQ. The CDR3 totals 16 residues. CDR3 loop: CASSLVGDSSGNTIYF. CDR3 coding DNA: TGCGCCAGCAGCTTGGTTGGGGACAGCTCTGGAAACACCATATATTTT.

The genes are TRBV6-5 and TRBJ1-1, with D hard to call. CDR1 is MNHEY, CDR2 SVGAGI, per germline. The CDR3 has 13 residues. V was clipped by 6 bases and J by 1 base, with 9 bases between them. The CDR3 coding sequence is TGTGCCAGCAGAACTACCGGGAACACTGAAGCTTTCTTT. Amino acids: CASRTTGNTEAFF.

This clone was picked up a small number of times. The chain couples TRBV18 to TRBJ1-1; no firm D call. The V end was cut by 0 bases, the J end by 2 bases, with 4 bases between. This CDR3 comprises 13 residues. The germline V gene has CDR1 KGHSH and CDR2 LQKENI. The CDR3 loop reads CASSPPTNTEAFF. The CDR3 bases are TGTGCCAGCTCACCACCTACAAACACTGAAGCTTTCTTT.

This sequence joins TRBV11-2 and TRBJ1-5; D unresolved. Per the germline V gene, CDR1 is SGHAT and CDR2 is FQNNGV. The V end lost 2 bases, the J end lost 2 bases, and 7 bases lay between the germline ends. The length of the CDR3 is 14 residues. This CDR3 reads CASSLSGGNQPQHF. DNA of the CDR3: TGTGCCAGCAGCTTAAGTGGAGGCAATCAGCCCCAGCATTTT.